These T cell receptor beta chains were read from a single sample in a study of beta chain features in type 1 diabetes. The table came from immunoSEQ multiplex PCR; TCRdb's copy has only in-frame clones and leaves some out. The repertoire has some 350,000 clones, approximately 12% of them found once; the top ten carry roughly 0.016%. The source material was naive CD4+ T cells from blood. Receptors originate from a woman aged 18-29 years with type 1 diabetes. Both conserved end residues are part of each CDR3. A D gene is named only where the DNA matches it firmly. Part of the rows lack a size; the others show once, few, many or a class for expanded clones.

abundance	j_gene	v_gene	d_gene	CDR3aa	CDR3nt
NA	TRBJ2-5	TRBV30	TRBD2	CAWSRASGRGETQYF	TGTGCCTGGAGTAGGGCTAGCGGGAGAGGAGAGACCCAGTACTTC
NA	TRBJ1-5	TRBV2	NA	CASSEFGQANQPQHF	TGTGCCAGCAGTGAATTTGGTCAGGCCAATCAGCCCCAGCATTTT
NA	TRBJ1-5	TRBV29-1	NA	CSVGQPNQPQHF	TGCAGCGTTGGACAGCCAAATCAGCCCCAGCATTTT
NA	TRBJ1-1	TRBV6-5	TRBD1	CASSRQGPNTEAFF	TGTGCCAGCAGTCGACAGGGACCGAACACTGAAGCTTTCTTT
NA	TRBJ2-1	TRBV5-1	TRBD1	CASSSQGAGSYNEQFF	TGCGCCAGCAGCTCTCAGGGGGCAGGCTCCTACAATGAGCAGTTCTTC
NA	TRBJ1-4	TRBV10-3	TRBD1	CAISESQGRDEKLFF	TGTGCCATCAGTGAGTCACAGGGGCGTGATGAAAAACTGTTTTTT
few	TRBJ1-5	TRBV7-9	NA	CASSPSGGYSQPQHF	TGTGCCAGCAGCCCATCGGGGGGCTATTCTCAGCCCCAGCATTTT
NA	TRBJ2-3	TRBV9	NA	CASSVVSTDTQYF	TGTGCCAGCAGCGTAGTAAGCACAGATACGCAGTATTTT
NA	TRBJ2-4	TRBV4-1	NA	CASSQPGQKNIQYF	TGCGCCAGCAGCCAACCCGGTCAAAAAAACATTCAGTACTTC
NA	TRBJ2-5	TRBV10-3	TRBD1	CAISPQGETQYF	TGTGCCATCAGTCCACAGGGGGAGACCCAGTACTTC
NA	TRBJ2-6	TRBV12-1	NA	CASRPAAGANVLTF	TGTGCCAGCCGACCTGCGGCTGGGGCCAACGTCCTGACTTTC
few	TRBJ2-7	TRBV5-1	NA	CASSSEGLLAF	TGCGCCAGCAGCTCCGAGGGACTCTTAGCCTTC
few	TRBJ1-1	TRBV4-3	NA	CASSQEVAGNTEAFF	TGCGCCAGCAGCCAAGAAGTCGCGGGGAACACTGAAGCTTTCTTT
few	TRBJ2-1	TRBV5-1	NA	CASSFGLYNEQFF	TGCGCCAGCAGCTTTGGGCTTTACAATGAGCAGTTCTTC
NA	TRBJ2-6	TRBV7-2	TRBD2	CASGTSGGANVLTF	TGTGCCAGCGGGACTAGTGGAGGGGCCAACGTCCTGACTTTC
NA	TRBJ2-3	TRBV30	NA	CAWSSTDARTDTQYF	TGTGCCTGGAGTTCGACAGACGCGCGCACAGATACGCAGTATTTT
NA	TRBJ1-5	TRBV30	NA	CAWTRGNNQPQHF	TGTGCCTGGACACGGGGAAACAATCAGCCCCAGCATTTT
few	TRBJ2-7	TRBV9	NA	CASSATGSTPYEQYF	TGTGCCAGCAGCGCGACCGGGTCCACCCCTTACGAGCAGTACTTC
few	TRBJ1-1	TRBV5-1	TRBD1	CASSQGAITEAFF	TGCGCCAGCAGCCAGGGGGCGATCACTGAAGCTTTCTTT
few	TRBJ2-3	TRBV18	TRBD1	CASSPGTGDMYTQYF	TGTGCCAGCTCACCCGGGACAGGGGACATGTATACGCAGTATTTT
few	TRBJ2-5	TRBV5-4	TRBD2	CASSSRLAGGAETQYF	TGTGCCAGCAGCTCAAGACTAGCGGGAGGGGCAGAGACCCAGTACTTC
few	TRBJ2-5	TRBV11-2	NA	CASSTLGEETQYF	TGTGCCAGCAGCACGCTCGGGGAGGAGACCCAGTACTTC
few	TRBJ2-7	TRBV7-2	NA	CASSRGPGTYEQYF	TGTGCCAGCAGCCGAGGACCGGGAACCTACGAGCAGTACTTC
NA	TRBJ2-7	TRBV6-1	NA	CASRSREYEQYF	TGTGCCAGCAGATCACGGGAATACGAGCAGTACTTC
few	TRBJ1-2	TRBV10-3	NA	CAISDRRGGGYTF	TGTGCCATCAGTGATCGGAGGGGCGGCGGCTACACCTTC
few	TRBJ2-1	TRBV7-9	NA	CASSLVPGDAYNEQFF	TGTGCCAGCAGCTTAGTCCCAGGGGATGCCTACAATGAGCAGTTCTTC
NA	TRBJ2-1	TRBV5-1	NA	CASSLGAGSDEQFF	TGCGCCAGCAGCTTGGGGGCGGGTTCGGATGAGCAGTTCTTC
NA	TRBJ2-5	TRBV11-2	TRBD2	CASSPYWREGRETQYF	TGTGCCAGCAGCCCATATTGGCGGGAGGGCCGAGAGACCCAGTACTTC
NA	TRBJ2-1	TRBV7-2	NA	CASSLQTYNEQFF	TGTGCCAGCAGCTTACAGACCTACAATGAGCAGTTCTTC
NA	TRBJ2-1	TRBV5-4	TRBD2	CASSSGLAGRHNEQFF	TGTGCCAGCAGCTCTGGACTAGCGGGACGCCACAATGAGCAGTTCTTC
few	TRBJ2-2	TRBV15	NA	CATSRKEPTGELFF	TGTGCCACCAGCAGAAAGGAGCCCACCGGGGAGCTGTTTTTT
few	TRBJ2-1	TRBV20-1	NA	CSAQQGNEQFF	TGCAGTGCTCAACAGGGAAATGAGCAGTTCTTC
NA	TRBJ1-2	TRBV4-3	TRBD1	CASSQDPGQTYGYTF	TGCGCCAGCAGCCAAGATCCGGGACAGACCTATGGCTACACCTTC
few	TRBJ2-1	TRBV14	NA	CASSPGGGTPYNEQFF	TGTGCCAGCAGCCCCGGAGGCGGGACGCCCTACAATGAGCAGTTCTTC
few	TRBJ2-3	TRBV11-2	TRBD1	CASSLGQGSTDTQYF	TGTGCCAGCAGCTTGGGACAGGGTAGCACAGATACGCAGTATTTT
few	TRBJ2-1	TRBV19	NA	CSSGSSYNEQFF	TGTAGTTCGGGGAGCTCCTACAATGAGCAGTTCTTC
few	TRBJ2-7	TRBV2	NA	CASRDNRGGFYEQYF	TGTGCCAGTAGGGATAACAGGGGAGGATTCTACGAGCAGTACTTC
few	TRBJ2-5	TRBV6-1	TRBD2	CASSGGLAVLYQETQYF	TGTGCCAGCAGTGGGGGACTAGCGGTACTGTACCAAGAGACCCAGTACTTC
few	TRBJ1-5	TRBV19	TRBD1	CASTPGQGAATQHF	TGTGCCAGTACCCCGGGACAGGGGGCAGCGACCCAGCATTTT
NA	TRBJ2-1	TRBV25-1	TRBD2	CASSEGPGTTNEQFF	TGTGCCAGCAGTGAAGGACCAGGGACTACCAATGAGCAGTTCTTC
few	TRBJ1-2	TRBV30	NA	CAWTRSYGYTF	TGTGCCTGGACCCGTTCGTATGGCTACACCTTC
few	TRBJ2-1	TRBV5-1	NA	CASSLGASGYNEQFF	TGCGCCAGCAGCCTGGGGGCTAGCGGTTACAATGAGCAGTTCTTC
NA	TRBJ2-1	TRBV11-2	TRBD2	CATSPLAGVSYNEQFF	TGTGCCACCTCACCCCTAGCGGGAGTCTCCTACAATGAGCAGTTCTTC
NA	TRBJ2-2	TRBV11-3	NA	CASSLRTGELFF	TGTGCCAGCAGCTTAAGGACAGGGGAGCTGTTTTTT
NA	TRBJ2-1	TRBV14	NA	CASSLGSGNYNEQFF	TGTGCCAGCAGCCTGGGATCCGGGAACTACAATGAGCAGTTCTTC
NA	TRBJ2-3	TRBV19	TRBD2	CASSPRGGSDTQYF	TGTGCCAGTAGTCCACGGGGAGGGTCGGATACGCAGTATTTT
NA	TRBJ2-1	TRBV18	TRBD1	CASSPRTGGYNEQFF	TGTGCCAGCTCACCACGGACAGGGGGATACAATGAGCAGTTCTTC
few	TRBJ2-3	TRBV6-6	NA	CASSYGHFTDTQYF	TGTGCCAGCAGTTACGGGCACTTTACAGATACGCAGTATTTT
few	TRBJ2-4	TRBV29-1	TRBD1	CSGDAGQGNIQYF	TGCAGCGGCGACGCGGGACAGGGGAATATTCAGTACTTC
NA	TRBJ2-1	TRBV11-3	TRBD2	CASSFPGGSRFF	TGTGCCAGCAGCTTCCCGGGGGGGTCCAGGTTCTTC
NA	TRBJ2-4	TRBV5-5	TRBD2	CASSLPLLAAENIQYF	TGTGCCAGCAGCCTACCTCTCCTAGCGGCCGAAAACATTCAGTACTTC
NA	TRBJ2-2	TRBV27	TRBD2	CASSLLGLAGGPSTGELFF	TGTGCCAGCAGTTTATTGGGACTAGCGGGAGGGCCAAGCACCGGGGAGCTGTTTTTT
NA	TRBJ2-1	TRBV30	TRBD1	CAWRDDRGEQFF	TGTGCCTGGAGGGACGACAGGGGCGAGCAGTTCTTC
NA	TRBJ2-3	TRBV28	NA	CASPTSFTDTQYF	TGTGCCAGCCCAACTAGCTTCACAGATACGCAGTATTTT
NA	TRBJ2-7	TRBV2	TRBD1	CASAGTGEVYEQYF	TGTGCCAGCGCCGGGACAGGGGAAGTCTACGAGCAGTACTTC
few	TRBJ2-1	TRBV7-9	TRBD2	CASSLGTSGSSEQFF	TGTGCCAGCAGCTTAGGGACTAGCGGGAGCAGTGAGCAGTTCTTC
few	TRBJ2-7	TRBV2	TRBD2	CASSWTSGISYEQYF	TGTGCCAGCTCGTGGACTAGCGGGATTTCCTACGAGCAGTACTTC